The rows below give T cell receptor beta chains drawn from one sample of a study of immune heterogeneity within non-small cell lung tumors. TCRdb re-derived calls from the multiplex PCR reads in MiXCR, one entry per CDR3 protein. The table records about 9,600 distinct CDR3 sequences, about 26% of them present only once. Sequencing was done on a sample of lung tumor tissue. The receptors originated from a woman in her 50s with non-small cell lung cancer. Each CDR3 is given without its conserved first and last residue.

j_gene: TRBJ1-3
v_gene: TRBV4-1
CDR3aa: ASSQGPMGNTIY

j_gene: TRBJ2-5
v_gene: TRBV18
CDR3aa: ASSASGKETQY

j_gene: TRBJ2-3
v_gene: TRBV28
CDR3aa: ASSLTLEGTDTQY

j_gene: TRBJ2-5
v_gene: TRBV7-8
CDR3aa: ASSLTGGAGTQY

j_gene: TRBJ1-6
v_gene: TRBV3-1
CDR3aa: ASSLKQALH

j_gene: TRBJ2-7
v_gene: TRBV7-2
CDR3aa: ASSPTGSPYEQY

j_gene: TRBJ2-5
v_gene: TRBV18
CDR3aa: ASSPRDRGETQY

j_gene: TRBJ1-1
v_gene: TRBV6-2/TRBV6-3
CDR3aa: ASTLLGGEAF

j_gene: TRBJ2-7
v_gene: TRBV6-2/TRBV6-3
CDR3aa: ASSYLAGDEQY

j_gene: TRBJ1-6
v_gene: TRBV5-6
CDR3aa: ASSLAMGYNSPLH

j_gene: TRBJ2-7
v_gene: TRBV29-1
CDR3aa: SVVGQGGSYEQY

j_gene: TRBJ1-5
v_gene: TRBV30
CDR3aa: AWSVDSSNQPQH

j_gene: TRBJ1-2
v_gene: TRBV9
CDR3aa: ASSRQGVYSYGYT

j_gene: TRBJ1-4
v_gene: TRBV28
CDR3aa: ASSYGQSTNEKLF

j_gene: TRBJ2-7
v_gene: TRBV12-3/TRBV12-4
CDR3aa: ASSLNYRDYEQY

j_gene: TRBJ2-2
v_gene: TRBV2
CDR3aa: ASSGQGDTGELF

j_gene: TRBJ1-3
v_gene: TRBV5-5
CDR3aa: ASSLFPPRPSGNTIY

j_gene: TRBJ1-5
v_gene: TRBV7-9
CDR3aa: ASSLPNQPQH

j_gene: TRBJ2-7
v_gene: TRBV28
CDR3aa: ASSRGGTSGYEQY

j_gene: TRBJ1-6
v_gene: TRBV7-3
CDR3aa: ASSLTDGDSPLH

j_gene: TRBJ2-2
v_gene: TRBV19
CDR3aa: ASSITGGNTGELF

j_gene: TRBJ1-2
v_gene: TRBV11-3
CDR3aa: ASSLGGKRTGLGYT

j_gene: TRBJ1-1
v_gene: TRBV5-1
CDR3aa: ASLHRPGQGNTEAF

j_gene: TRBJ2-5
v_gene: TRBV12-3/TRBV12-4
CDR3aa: ASSTLETQY

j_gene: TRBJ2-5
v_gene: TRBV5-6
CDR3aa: ASSSGLREETQY

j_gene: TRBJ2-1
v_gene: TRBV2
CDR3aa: AGSGGQDEQL

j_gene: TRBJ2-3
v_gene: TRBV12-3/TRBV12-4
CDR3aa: ASSLVSVTDTQY

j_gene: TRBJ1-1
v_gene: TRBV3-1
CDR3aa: ASSQGQAYMNTEAF

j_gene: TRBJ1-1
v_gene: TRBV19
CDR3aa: ASSRTALNTEAF

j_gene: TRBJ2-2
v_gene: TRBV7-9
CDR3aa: ASSKGQGGANTGELF

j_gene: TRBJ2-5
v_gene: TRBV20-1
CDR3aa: SDPRGGGTRETQY

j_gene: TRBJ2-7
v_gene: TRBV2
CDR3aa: ASRGGDEQY

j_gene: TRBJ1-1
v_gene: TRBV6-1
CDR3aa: ASSELALNTEAF

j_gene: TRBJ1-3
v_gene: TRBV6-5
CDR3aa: ASSNRAGNTIY

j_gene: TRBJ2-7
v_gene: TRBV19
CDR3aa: ASSIDSWTGYEQY

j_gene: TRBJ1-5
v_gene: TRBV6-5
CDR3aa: ASSHSGGGNQPQH

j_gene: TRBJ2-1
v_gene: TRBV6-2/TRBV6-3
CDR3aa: ASSAVTGGNEQF

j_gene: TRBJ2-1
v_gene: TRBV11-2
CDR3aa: ASSLVTIIEQF

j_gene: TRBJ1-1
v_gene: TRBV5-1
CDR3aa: ASSPIGRQNTEAF

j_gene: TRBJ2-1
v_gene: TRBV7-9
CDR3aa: ASSPGQGGNEQF

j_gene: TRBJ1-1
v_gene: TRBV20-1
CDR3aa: SAAGQLNTEAF